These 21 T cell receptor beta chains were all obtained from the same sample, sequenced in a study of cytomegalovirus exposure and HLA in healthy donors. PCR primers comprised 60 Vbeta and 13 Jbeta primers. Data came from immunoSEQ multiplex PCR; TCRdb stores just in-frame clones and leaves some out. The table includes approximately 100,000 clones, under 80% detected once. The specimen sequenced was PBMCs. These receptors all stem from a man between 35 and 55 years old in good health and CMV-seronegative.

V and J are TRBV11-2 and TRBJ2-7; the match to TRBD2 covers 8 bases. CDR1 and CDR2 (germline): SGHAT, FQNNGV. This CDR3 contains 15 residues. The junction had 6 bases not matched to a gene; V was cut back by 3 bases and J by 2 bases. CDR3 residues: CASSLGPGGAYEQYF. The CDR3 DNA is TGTGCCAGCAGCTTGGGCCCCGGGGGGGCCTACGAGCAGTACTTC.

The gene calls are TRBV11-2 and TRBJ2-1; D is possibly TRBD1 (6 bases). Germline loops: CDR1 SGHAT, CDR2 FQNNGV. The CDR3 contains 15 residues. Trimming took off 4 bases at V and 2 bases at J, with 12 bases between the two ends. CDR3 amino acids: CASSSLQGPYNEQFF. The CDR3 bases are TGTGCCAGCAGCTCCTTGCAGGGGCCCTACAATGAGCAGTTCTTC.

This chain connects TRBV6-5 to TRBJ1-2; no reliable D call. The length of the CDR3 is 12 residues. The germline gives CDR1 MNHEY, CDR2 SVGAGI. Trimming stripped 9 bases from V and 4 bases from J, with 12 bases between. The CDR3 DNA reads TGTGCCAGTACAGCTCTGGGCTATGGCTACACCTTC. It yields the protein CASTALGYGYTF.

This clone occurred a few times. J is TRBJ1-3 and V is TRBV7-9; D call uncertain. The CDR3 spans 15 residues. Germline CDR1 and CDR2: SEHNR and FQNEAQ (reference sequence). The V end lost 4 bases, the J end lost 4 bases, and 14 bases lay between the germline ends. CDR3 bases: TGTGCCAGCAGCTCACAAGTCCCACAGGGAAACACCATATATTTT. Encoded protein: CASSSQVPQGNTIYF. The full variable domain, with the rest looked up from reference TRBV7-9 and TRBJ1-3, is DTGVSQNPRHKITKRGQNVTFRCDPISEHNRLYWYRQTLGQGPEFLTYFQNEAQLEKSRLLSDRFSAERPKGSFSTLEIQRTEQGDSAMYLCASSSQVPQGNTIYFGEGSWLTVV.

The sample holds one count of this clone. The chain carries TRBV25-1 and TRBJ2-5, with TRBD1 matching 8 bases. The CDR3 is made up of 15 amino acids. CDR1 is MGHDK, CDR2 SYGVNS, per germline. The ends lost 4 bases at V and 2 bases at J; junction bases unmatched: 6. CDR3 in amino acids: CASSASDRGQETQYF. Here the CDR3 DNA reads TGTGCCAGCAGTGCCTCCGACAGGGGACAAGAGACCCAGTACTTC.

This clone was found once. Here the CDR3 DNA reads TGTGCCAGCAGCCCGCTAATATACGCGGGGGGGAACACCGGGGAGCTGTTTTTT. Protein sequence: CASSPLIYAGGNTGELFF. The chain links TRBV11-2 to TRBJ2-2; 8 bases align to TRBD2. This CDR3 is built from 18 residues. Germline CDR1 reads SGHAT; CDR2 reads FQNNGV. The junction had 12 bases not matched to a gene; V was cut back by 5 bases and J by 1 base.

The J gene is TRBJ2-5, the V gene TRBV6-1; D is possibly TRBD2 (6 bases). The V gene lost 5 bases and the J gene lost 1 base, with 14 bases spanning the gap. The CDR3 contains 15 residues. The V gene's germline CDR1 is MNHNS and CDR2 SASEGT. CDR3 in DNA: TGTGCCAGCAGTCCCGGAGGGAGAGTCCAAGAGACCCAGTACTTC. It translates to CASSPGGRVQETQYF.

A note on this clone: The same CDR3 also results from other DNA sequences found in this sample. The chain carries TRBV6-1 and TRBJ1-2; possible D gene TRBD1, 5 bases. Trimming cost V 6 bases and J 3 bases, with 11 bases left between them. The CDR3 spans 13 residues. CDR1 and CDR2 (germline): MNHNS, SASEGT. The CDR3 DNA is TGTGCCAGCAGCGAAACGGGGGACTATGGCTACACCTTC. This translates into CASSETGDYGYTF.

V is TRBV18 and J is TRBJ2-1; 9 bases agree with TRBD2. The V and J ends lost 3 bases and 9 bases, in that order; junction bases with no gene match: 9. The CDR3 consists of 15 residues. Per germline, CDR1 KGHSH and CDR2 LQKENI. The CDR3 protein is CASSPEAGGQGEQFF. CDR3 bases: TGTGCCAGCTCACCTGAGGCGGGGGGGCAGGGTGAGCAGTTCTTC.

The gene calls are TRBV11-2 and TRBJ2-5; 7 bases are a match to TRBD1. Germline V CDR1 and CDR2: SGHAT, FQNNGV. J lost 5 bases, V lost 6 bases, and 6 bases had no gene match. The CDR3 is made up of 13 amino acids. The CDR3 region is CASSRDREETQYF. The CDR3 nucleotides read TGTGCCAGCAGTCGTGACAGGGAGGAGACCCAGTACTTC.

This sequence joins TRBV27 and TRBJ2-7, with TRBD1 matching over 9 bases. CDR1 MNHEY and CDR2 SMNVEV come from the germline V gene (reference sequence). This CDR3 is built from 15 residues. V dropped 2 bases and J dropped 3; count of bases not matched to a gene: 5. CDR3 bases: TGTGCCAGCAGTTTAACAGGGGGCAGGCTCTACGAGCAGTACGTC. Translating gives CASSLTGGRLYEQYV.

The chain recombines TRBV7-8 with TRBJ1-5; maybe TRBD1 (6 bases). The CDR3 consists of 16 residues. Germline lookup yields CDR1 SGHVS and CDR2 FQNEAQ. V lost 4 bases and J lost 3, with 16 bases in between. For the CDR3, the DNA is TGTGCCAGCAGCTCCACAGGGTCGGGAAACAATCAGCCCCAGCATTTT. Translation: CASSSTGSGNNQPQHF.

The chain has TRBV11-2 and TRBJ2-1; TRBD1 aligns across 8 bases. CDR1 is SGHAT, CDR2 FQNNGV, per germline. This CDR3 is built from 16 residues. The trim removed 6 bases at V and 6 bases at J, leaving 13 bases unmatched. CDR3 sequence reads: CASRASPGGASNEQFF. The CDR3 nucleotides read TGTGCCAGCAGGGCCAGCCCAGGGGGCGCGAGCAATGAGCAGTTCTTC. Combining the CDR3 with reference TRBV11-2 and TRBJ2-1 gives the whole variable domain EAGVAQSPRYKIIEKRQSVAFWCNPISGHATLYWYQQILGQGPKLLIQFQNNGVVDDSQLPKDRFSAERLKGVDSTLKIQPAKLEDSAVYLCASRASPGGASNEQFFGPGTRLTVL.

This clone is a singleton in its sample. Here the CDR3 reads CAWSPGQGSGNTIYF. In DNA form, the CDR3 reads TGTGCCTGGAGCCCTGGACAGGGCTCTGGAAACACCATATATTTT. The chain carries TRBV30 and TRBJ1-3, with 8 nucleotides matching TRBD1. This CDR3 is 15 amino acids long. The J segment lost 0 bases and the V segment lost 3 bases, leaving 4 bases of the junction unmatched. Germline CDR1 and CDR2: GTSNPN and SVGIG (reference sequence).

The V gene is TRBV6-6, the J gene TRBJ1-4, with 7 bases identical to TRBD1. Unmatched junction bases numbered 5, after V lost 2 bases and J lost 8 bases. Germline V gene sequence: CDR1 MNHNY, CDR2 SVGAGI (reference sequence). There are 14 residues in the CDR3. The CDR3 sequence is CASSYGTDVEKLFF. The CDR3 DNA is TGTGCCAGCAGTTACGGGACAGATGTAGAAAAACTGTTTTTT.

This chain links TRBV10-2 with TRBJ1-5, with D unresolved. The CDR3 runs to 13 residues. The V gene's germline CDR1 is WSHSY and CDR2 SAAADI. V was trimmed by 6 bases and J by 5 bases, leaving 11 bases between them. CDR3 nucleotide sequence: TGCGCCAGCAGCCTCACTGTTCATCAGCCCCAGCATTTT. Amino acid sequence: CASSLTVHQPQHF.

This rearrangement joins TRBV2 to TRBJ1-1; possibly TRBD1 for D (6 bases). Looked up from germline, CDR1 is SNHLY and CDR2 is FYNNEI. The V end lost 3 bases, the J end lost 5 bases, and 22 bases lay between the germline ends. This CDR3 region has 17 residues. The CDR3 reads CASSDISGGGASTEAFF. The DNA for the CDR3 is TGTGCCAGCAGTGATATATCGGGTGGGGGGGCGAGTACTGAAGCTTTCTTT.

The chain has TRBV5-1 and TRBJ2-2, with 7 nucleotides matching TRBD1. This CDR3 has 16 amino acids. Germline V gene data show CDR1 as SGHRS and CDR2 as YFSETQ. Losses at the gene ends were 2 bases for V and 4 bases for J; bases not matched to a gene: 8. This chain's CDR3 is CASSFQPGQTTGELFF. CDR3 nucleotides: TGCGCCAGCAGCTTCCAACCGGGACAGACCACCGGGGAGCTGTTTTTT.

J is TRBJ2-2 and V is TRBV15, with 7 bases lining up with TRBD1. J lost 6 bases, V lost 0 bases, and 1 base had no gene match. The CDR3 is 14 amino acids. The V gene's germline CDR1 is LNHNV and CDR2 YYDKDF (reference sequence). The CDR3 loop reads CATSRDRGPGELFF. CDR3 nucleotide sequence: TGTGCCACCAGCAGAGATAGGGGGCCCGGGGAGCTGTTTTTT.

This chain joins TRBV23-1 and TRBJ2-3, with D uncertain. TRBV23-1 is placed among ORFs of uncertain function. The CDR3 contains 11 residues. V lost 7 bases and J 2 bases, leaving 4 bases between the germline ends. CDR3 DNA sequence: TGCGCCAGCAATAACACAGATACGCAGTATTTT. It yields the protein CASNNTDTQYF.

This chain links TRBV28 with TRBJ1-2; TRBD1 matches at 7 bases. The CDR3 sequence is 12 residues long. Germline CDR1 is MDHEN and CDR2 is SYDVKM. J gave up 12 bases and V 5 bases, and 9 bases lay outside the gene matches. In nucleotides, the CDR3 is TGTGCCAGCAGTCCCGGGACAGTCGGGAACACCTTC. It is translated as CASSPGTVGNTF.